This T cell receptor beta chain was profiled in a study of blood T cell repertoires in COVID-19. V lost 8 bases to trimming and J lost 8 bases, with 13 bases between them. CDR3 length: 12 amino acids. Participants, 18 to 89 years old, spanned fewer than 25 US areas. The table came from immunoSEQ multiplex PCR; TCRdb's copy has only in-frame clones and leaves some out. The repertoire holds roughly 190,000 clones, 75% to 85% seen once, with 10% to 15% in the top ten. The sequenced sample consisted of PBMCs or T cells enriched from blood (not recorded which). The genes are TRBV12-3 or TRBV12-4 and TRBJ1-3, with a possible D match to TRBD1 (5 bases). The clonotype originates from a man in his forties who had recovered from COVID-19. The CDR3 sequence is CASGGRWDTIYF. The DNA for the CDR3 is TGTGCCAGCGGGGGGAGGTGGGACACCATATATTTT.